This TCR beta chain was documented in a study of tumor-infiltrating lymphocytes in primary liver carcinoma. Study background: There were tumors of stage T1-T3 N0M0, each 4.2 to 10 cm across. Every sample contained roughly 3.65 to 8 million productive TCRbeta reads, and these numbers were similar from one tissue type to another. Study-wide results and limits: Presence in all five tumor regions was observed for only about 7-25% of top clones.

Co-extraction of RNA and DNA was performed on about 20-32 mg of unsorted bulk tissue. Chronic HBV infection was present, with no prior treatment. Making TCR beta cDNA involved around 540 ng total RNA and a constant-region primer. Three-round nested multiplex PCR performed with slightly modified ARM-PCR produced the TCR beta libraries. Forward primers for TRBV1-TRBV30 and a C-beta reverse primer served the first two PCR rounds, at about 10 cycles each. TCRdb re-analysed the multiplex PCR reads in MiXCR, keeping a single row per CDR3 protein. Here the sample spans roughly 200,000 distinct CDR3 sequences, 85% being singletons. This CDR3 contains 14 residues. The V and J ends lost 11 bases and 4 bases respectively, with 21 bases between them. Per germline, CDR1 MNHEY and CDR2 SVGEGT. To note about this clonotype: The target antigen is unknown.

V and J are TRBV6-2 or TRBV6-3 and TRBJ2-7, with D hard to call. Sequences were obtained from tumor tissue from primary liver carcinoma. This TCR was sampled from a man aged 40-55 years with primary liver carcinoma and hepatitis B virus infection. This chain's CDR3 is CACNDAKGRYEQYF. CDR3 in DNA: TGTGCCTGCAATGACGCCAAGGGAAGGTACGAGCAGTACTTC.